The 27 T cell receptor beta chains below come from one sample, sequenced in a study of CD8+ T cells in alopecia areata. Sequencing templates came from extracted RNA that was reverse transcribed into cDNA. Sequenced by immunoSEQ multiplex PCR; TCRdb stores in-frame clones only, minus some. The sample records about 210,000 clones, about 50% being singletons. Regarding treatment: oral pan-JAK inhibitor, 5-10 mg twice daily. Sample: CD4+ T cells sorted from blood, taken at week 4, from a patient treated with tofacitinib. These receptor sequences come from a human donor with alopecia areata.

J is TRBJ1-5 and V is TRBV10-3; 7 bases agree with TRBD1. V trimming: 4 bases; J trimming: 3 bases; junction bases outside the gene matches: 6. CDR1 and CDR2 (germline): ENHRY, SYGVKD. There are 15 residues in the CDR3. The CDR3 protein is CAISAGTEANQPQHF. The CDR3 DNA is TGTGCCATCAGTGCCGGGACAGAAGCCAATCAGCCCCAGCATTTT.

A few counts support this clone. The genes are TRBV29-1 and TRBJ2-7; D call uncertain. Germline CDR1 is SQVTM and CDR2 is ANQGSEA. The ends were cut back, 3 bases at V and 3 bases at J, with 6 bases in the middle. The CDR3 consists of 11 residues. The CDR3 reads CSVENNYEQYF. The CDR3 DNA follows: TGCAGCGTTGAGAATAACTACGAGCAGTACTTC.

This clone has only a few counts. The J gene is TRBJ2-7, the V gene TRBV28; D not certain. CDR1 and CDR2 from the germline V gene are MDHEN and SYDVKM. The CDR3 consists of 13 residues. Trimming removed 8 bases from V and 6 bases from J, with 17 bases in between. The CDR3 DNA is TGTGCCAGCCGCTGGGCCTTAGGGCTCGAGCAGTACTTC. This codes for CASRWALGLEQYF. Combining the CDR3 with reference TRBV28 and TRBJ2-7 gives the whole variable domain DVKVTQSSRYLVKRTGEKVFLECVQDMDHENMFWYRQDPGLGLRLIYFSYDVKMKEKGDIPEGYSVSREKKERFSLILESASTNQTSMYLCASRWALGLEQYFGPGTRLTVT.

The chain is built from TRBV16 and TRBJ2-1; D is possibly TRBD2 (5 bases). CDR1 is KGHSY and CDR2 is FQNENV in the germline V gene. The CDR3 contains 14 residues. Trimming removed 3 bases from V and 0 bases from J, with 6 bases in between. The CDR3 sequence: CASSQGSSYNEQFF. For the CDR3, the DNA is TGTGCCAGCAGCCAGGGGAGCTCCTACAATGAGCAGTTCTTC. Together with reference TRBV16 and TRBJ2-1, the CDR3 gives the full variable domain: GEEVAQTPKHLVRGEGQKAKLYCAPIKGHSYVFWYQQVLKNEFKFLISFQNENVFDETGMPKERFSAKCLPNSPCSLEIQATKLEDSAVYFCASSQGSSYNEQFFGPGTRLTVL.

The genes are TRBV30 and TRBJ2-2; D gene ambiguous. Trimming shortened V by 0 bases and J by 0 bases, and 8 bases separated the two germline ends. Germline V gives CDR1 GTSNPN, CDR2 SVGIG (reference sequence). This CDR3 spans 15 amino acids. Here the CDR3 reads CAWSVPLANTGELFF. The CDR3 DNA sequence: TGTGCCTGGAGTGTACCTCTAGCGAACACCGGGGAGCTGTTTTTT.

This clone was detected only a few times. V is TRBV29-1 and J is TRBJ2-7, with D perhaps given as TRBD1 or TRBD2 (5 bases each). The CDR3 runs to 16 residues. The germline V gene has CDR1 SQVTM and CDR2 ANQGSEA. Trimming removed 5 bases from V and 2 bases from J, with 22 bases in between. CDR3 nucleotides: TGCAGCGTTTCAATAGCCGGGGCTTCTTTGGCCTACGAGCAGTACTTC. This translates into CSVSIAGASLAYEQYF.

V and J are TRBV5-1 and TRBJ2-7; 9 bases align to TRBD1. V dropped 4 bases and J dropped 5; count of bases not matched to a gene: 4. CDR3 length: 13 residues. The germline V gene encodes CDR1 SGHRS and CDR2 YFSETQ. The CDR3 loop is CASSGTGFHEQYF. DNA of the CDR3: TGCGCCAGCAGCGGGACAGGGTTCCACGAGCAGTACTTC.

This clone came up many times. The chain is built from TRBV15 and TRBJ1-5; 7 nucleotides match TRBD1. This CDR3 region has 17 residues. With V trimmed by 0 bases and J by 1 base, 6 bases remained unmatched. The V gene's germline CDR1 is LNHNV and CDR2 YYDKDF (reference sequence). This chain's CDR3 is CATSRERAGGSNQPQHF. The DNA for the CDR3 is TGTGCCACCAGCAGAGAGAGGGCAGGGGGGAGCAATCAGCCCCAGCATTTT. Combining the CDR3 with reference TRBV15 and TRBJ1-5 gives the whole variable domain DAMVIQNPRYQVTQFGKPVTLSCSQTLNHNVMYWYQQKSSQAPKLLFHYYDKDFNNEADTPDNFQSRRPNTSFCFLDIRSPGLGDTAMYLCATSRERAGGSNQPQHFGDGTRLSIL.

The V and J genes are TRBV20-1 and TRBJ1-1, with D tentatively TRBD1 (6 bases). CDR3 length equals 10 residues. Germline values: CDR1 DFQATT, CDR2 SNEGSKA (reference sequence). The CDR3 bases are TGCAGGACAGGATTCACTGAAGCTTTCTTT. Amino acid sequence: CRTGFTEAFF.

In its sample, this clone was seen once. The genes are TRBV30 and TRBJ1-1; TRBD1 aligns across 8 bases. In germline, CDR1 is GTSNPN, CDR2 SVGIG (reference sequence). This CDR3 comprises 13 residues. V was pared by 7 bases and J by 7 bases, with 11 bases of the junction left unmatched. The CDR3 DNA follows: TGTGCCTCCATAGGACAGGGAAGGATTGAAGCTTTCTTT. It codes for CASIGQGRIEAFF.

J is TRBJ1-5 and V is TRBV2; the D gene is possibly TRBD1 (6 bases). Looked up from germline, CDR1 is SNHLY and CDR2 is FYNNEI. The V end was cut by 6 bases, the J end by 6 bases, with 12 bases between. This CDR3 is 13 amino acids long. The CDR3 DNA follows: TGTGCCAGCAGATCCAGGGGTGGTCAGCCCCAGCATTTT. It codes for CASRSRGGQPQHF.

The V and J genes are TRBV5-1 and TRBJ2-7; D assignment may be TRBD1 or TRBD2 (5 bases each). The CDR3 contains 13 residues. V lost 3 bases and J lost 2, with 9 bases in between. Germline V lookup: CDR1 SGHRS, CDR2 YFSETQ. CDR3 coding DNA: TGCGCCAGCAGCTCGGGGCCCCCCTACGAGCAGTACTTC. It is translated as CASSSGPPYEQYF. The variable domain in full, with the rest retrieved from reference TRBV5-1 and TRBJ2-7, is KAGVTQTPRYLIKTRGQQVTLSCSPISGHRSVSWYQQTPGQGLQFLFEYFSETQRNKGNFPGRFSGRQFSNSRSEMNVSTLELGDSALYLCASSSGPPYEQYFGPGTRLTVT.

The CDR3 loop reads CAWDSSGANVLTF. Written as DNA, the CDR3 is TGTGCCTGGGACAGTTCTGGGGCCAACGTCCTGACTTTC. The gene calls are TRBV30 and TRBJ2-6; D is perhaps TRBD1 (5 bases). Germline V lookup: CDR1 GTSNPN, CDR2 SVGIG (reference sequence). The CDR3 is 13 amino acids. V lost 5 bases to trimming and J lost 1 base, with 6 bases between them. Complete variable domain (other parts from reference TRBV30 and TRBJ2-6): SQTIHQWPATLVQPVGSPLSLECTVEGTSNPNLYWYRQAAGRGLQLLFYSVGIGQISSEVPQNLSASRPQDRQFILSSKKLLLSDSGFYLCAWDSSGANVLTFGAGSRLTVL.

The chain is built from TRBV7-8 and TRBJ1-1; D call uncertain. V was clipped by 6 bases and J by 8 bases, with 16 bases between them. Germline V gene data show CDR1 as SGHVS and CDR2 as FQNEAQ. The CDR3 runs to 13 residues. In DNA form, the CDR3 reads TGTGCCAGCAGTCAAGAGGGAGGCCGGGAAGCTTTCTTT. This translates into CASSQEGGREAFF.

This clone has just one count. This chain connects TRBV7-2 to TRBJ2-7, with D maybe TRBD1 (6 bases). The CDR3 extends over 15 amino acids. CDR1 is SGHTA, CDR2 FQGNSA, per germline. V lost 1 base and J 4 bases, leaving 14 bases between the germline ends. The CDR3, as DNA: TGTGCCAGCAGCTTAGGACTTCAGGGGATATACGAGCAGTACTTC. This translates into CASSLGLQGIYEQYF.

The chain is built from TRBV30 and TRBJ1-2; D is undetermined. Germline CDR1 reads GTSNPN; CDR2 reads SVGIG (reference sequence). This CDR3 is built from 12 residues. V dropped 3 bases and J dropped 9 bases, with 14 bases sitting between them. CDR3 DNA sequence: TGTGCCTGGAGGAGAGGAGGAAGGCGCTACACCTTC. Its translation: CAWRRGGRRYTF. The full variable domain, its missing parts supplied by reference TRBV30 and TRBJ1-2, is SQTIHQWPATLVQPVGSPLSLECTVEGTSNPNLYWYRQAAGRGLQLLFYSVGIGQISSEVPQNLSASRPQDRQFILSSKKLLLSDSGFYLCAWRRGGRRYTFGSGTRLTVV.

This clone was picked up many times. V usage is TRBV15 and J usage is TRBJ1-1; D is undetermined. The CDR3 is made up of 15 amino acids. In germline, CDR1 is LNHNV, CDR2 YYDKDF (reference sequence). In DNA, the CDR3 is TGTGTTACAAGAGGAGGCCCAGGTTTGAACACTGAAGCTTTCTTT. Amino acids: CVTRGGPGLNTEAFF. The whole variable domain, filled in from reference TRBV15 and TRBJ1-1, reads DAMVIQNPRYQVTQFGKPVTLSCSQTLNHNVMYWYQQKSSQAPKLLFHYYDKDFNNEADTPDNFQSRRPNTSFCFLDIRSPGLGDTAMYLCVTRGGPGLNTEAFFGQGTRLTVV.

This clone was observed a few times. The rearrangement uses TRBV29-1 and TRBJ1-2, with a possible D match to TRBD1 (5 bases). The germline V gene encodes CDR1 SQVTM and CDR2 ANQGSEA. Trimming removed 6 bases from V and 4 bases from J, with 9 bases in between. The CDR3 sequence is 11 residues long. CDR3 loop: CSVGDLYGYTF. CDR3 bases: TGCAGCGTGGGGGACCTCTATGGCTACACCTTC.

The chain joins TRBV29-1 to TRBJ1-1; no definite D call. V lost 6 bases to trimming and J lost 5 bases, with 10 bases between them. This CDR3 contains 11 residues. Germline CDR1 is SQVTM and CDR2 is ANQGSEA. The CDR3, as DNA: TGCAGCGTAGCATGGCTGACTGAAGCTTTCTTT. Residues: CSVAWLTEAFF.

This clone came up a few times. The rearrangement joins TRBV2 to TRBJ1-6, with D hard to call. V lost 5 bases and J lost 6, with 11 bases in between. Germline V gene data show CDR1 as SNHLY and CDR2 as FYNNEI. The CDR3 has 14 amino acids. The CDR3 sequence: CASSQQSSNSPLHF. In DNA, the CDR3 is TGTGCCAGCAGTCAACAGTCTAGTAATTCACCCCTCCACTTT.

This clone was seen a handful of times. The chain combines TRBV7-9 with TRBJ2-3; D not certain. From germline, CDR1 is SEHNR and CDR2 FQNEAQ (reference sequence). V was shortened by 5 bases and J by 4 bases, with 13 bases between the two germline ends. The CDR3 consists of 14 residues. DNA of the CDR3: TGTGCCAGCAGCACAGCTGAGAACGCAGATACGCAGTATTTT. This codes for CASSTAENADTQYF.

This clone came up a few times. This CDR3 is CAIQGQVSYEQYF. The CDR3 DNA reads TGTGCCATTCAAGGACAGGTCTCCTACGAGCAGTACTTC. V is TRBV10-3 and J is TRBJ2-7, with 7 bases aligning to TRBD1. The CDR3 has 13 amino acids. Germline V gene data show CDR1 as ENHRY and CDR2 as SYGVKD. V lost 9 bases, J lost 0 bases, and 5 bases stayed unmatched.

In DNA, the CDR3 is TGCAGCTCTCAATCAAGGGGACCTTTAAGCACAGATACGCAGTATTTT. Its translation is CSSQSRGPLSTDTQYF. The chain links TRBV29-1 to TRBJ2-3, with D perhaps given as TRBD1 or TRBD2 (5 bases each). The CDR3 spans 16 residues. The V end lost 8 bases, the J end lost 0 bases, and 21 bases lay between the germline ends. Germline CDR1 reads SQVTM; CDR2 reads ANQGSEA.

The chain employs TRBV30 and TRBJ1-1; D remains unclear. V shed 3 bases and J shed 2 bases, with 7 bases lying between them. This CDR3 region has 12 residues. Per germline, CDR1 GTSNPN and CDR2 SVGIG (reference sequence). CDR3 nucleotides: TGTGCCTGGAGGCAGACTAACACTGAAGCTTTCTTT. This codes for CAWRQTNTEAFF.

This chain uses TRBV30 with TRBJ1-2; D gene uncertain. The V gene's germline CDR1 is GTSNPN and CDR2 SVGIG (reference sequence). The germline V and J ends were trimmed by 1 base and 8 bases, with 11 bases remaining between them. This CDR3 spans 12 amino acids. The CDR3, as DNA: TGTGCCTGGAGTGATCCCCCTCGGGGCTACACCTTC. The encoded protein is CAWSDPPRGYTF.

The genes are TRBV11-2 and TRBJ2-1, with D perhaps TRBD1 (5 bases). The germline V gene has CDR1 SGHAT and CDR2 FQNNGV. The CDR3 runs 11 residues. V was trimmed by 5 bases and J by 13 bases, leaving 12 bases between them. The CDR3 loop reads CASSIGHNQFF. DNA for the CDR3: TGTGCCAGCAGCATAGGACATAACCAGTTCTTC. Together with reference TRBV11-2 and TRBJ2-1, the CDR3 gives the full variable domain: EAGVAQSPRYKIIEKRQSVAFWCNPISGHATLYWYQQILGQGPKLLIQFQNNGVVDDSQLPKDRFSAERLKGVDSTLKIQPAKLEDSAVYLCASSIGHNQFFGPGTRLTVL.

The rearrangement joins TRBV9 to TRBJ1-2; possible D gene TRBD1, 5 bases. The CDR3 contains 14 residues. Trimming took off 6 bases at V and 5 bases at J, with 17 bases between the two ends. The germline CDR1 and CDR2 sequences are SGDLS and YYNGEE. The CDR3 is CASTQTGGSYGYTF. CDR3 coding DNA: TGTGCCAGCACCCAAACGGGGGGGTCATATGGCTACACCTTC.